This T cell receptor beta chain was recorded in a study of somatic mutations in cytotoxic T cells in rheumatoid arthritis. Across the study: Patients gave 30 ml EDTA peripheral blood immediately after diagnosis, prior to starting treatment.

Positive selection with magnetic beads achieved the isolation of CD4+ and CD8+ cells, followed by a flow cytometry check of purity. Some clones are missing from TCRdb's copy, which holds only in-frame ones; the method was immunoSEQ multiplex PCR. This sample carries roughly 20,000 clones, about 77% of them seen once, and the ten largest clones take approximately 11%. The CDR3 extends over 14 amino acids. Per the germline V gene, CDR1 is LNHDA and CDR2 is SQIVND (reference sequence). V was trimmed by 3 bases and J by 0 bases, leaving 9 bases between them. The chain is built from TRBV19 and TRBJ2-7; D is unclear. The specimen sequenced was CD8+ T cells sorted from blood. This receptor was taken from an adult with rheumatoid arthritis. The CDR3, as DNA: TGTGCCAGTAGTATCATACTCAGCTCCTACGAGCAGTACTTC. Translated: CASSIILSSYEQYF.